These 20 T cell receptor beta chains came from one sample sequenced in a study of cytomegalovirus exposure and HLA in healthy donors. The PCR had 60 Vbeta and 13 Jbeta primers. Sequencing was performed with immunoSEQ multiplex PCR; in TCRdb, only in-frame clones are kept and a portion is missing. Among around 67,000 clones listed, about 61% were seen once. Material for sequencing was PBMCs. These receptors came from a woman in her fifties or sixties in good health and CMV-seronegative.

The chain recombines TRBV5-1 with TRBJ2-3, with 8 bases matching TRBD2. J lost 0 bases, V lost 4 bases, and 4 bases had no gene match. The CDR3 runs 15 residues. Germline V gene lookup returns CDR1 SGHRS and CDR2 YFSETQ. Here the CDR3 reads CASSDSGASTDTQYF. CDR3 DNA: TGCGCCAGCAGCGATAGCGGGGCCAGCACAGATACGCAGTATTTT.

V and J are TRBV7-9 and TRBJ2-7; 8 bases fit TRBD1. CDR1 is SEHNR, CDR2 FQNEAQ, per germline (reference sequence). The CDR3 has 16 residues. The trim removed 7 bases at V and 5 bases at J, leaving 16 bases unmatched. The CDR3: CASNLPWVQGVDEQYF. CDR3 nucleotide sequence: TGTGCCAGCAACCTCCCCTGGGTACAGGGGGTCGACGAGCAGTACTTC.

This chain joins TRBV25-1 and TRBJ2-2, with D possibly matching TRBD2 (5 bases). Looked up from germline, CDR1 is MGHDK and CDR2 is SYGVNS. The CDR3 is made up of 15 amino acids. Trimming removed 3 bases from V and 4 bases from J, with 12 bases in between. In DNA form, the CDR3 reads TGTGCCAGCAGTGATAACGGGGTTTCCACCGGGGAGCTGTTTTTT. Its protein product is CASSDNGVSTGELFF. Supplemented by reference TRBV25-1 and TRBJ2-2, the full variable domain reads EADIYQTPRYLVIGTGKKITLECSQTMGHDKMYWYQQDPGMELHLIHYSYGVNSTEKGDLSSESTVSRIRTEHFPLTLESARPSHTSQYLCASSDNGVSTGELFFGEGSRLTVL.

The sample holds a few counts of this clone. This chain's CDR3 is CAISELGTGGQPQHF. CDR3 nucleotides: TGTGCCATCAGTGAGCTCGGGACAGGGGGCCAGCCCCAGCATTTT. The rearrangement joins TRBV10-3 to TRBJ1-5; TRBD1 aligns across 12 bases. Germline V gene data show CDR1 as ENHRY and CDR2 as SYGVKD. Unmatched junction bases numbered 3, after V lost 2 bases and J lost 7 bases. The CDR3 has 15 amino acids.

The gene calls are TRBV30 and TRBJ2-7, with a tentative D call TRBD1 (5 bases). This CDR3 has 12 residues. The germline V and J ends were trimmed by 2 bases and 4 bases, with 9 bases remaining between them. Looked up from germline, CDR1 is GTSNPN and CDR2 is SVGIG (reference sequence). This CDR3 is CAWSSQGYEQYF. The CDR3 DNA follows: TGTGCCTGGAGTAGCCAGGGTTACGAGCAGTACTTC.

The chain combines TRBV5-1 with TRBJ2-3; TRBD2 agrees at 7 bases. V was pared by 4 bases and J by 5 bases, with 13 bases of the junction left unmatched. CDR3 length: 16 residues. CDR1 is SGHRS and CDR2 is YFSETQ in the germline V gene. The CDR3 region has the DNA TGCGCCAGCAGCCGGGCGGGAGATTGGGAGGGAGATACGCAGTATTTT. As protein: CASSRAGDWEGDTQYF.

This chain links TRBV20-1 with TRBJ1-1; no firm D call. The V end was cut by 3 bases, the J end by 2 bases, with 4 bases between. The germline V gene has CDR1 DFQATT and CDR2 SNEGSKA (reference sequence). The CDR3 length is 11 residues. DNA of the CDR3: TGCAGTGCTAGCCGTAACACTGAAGCTTTCTTT. Residues: CSASRNTEAFF.

This clone was seen ten or more times. This rearrangement joins TRBV6-5 to TRBJ1-3, with no clear D. V was trimmed by 8 bases and J by 4 bases, leaving 6 bases between them. Germline-derived CDR1 and CDR2 are MNHEY and SVGAGI. This CDR3 is 11 amino acids long. The CDR3 loop reads CASQRGNTIYF. Here the CDR3 DNA reads TGTGCCAGCCAGAGGGGAAACACCATATATTTT.

Only a few counts were recorded for this clone. V usage is TRBV4-1 and J usage is TRBJ1-2, with D maybe TRBD1 (6 bases). The ends were cut back, 1 base at V and 4 bases at J, with 13 bases in the middle. This CDR3 has 15 residues. The V gene's germline CDR1 is MGHRA and CDR2 YSYEKL. The CDR3: CASSQAEQGPYGYTF. CDR3 DNA: TGCGCCAGCAGCCAAGCCGAACAGGGACCCTATGGCTACACCTTC.

The chain carries TRBV4-1 and TRBJ1-3; the match to TRBD1 covers 7 bases. This CDR3 region has 15 residues. The germline V gene encodes CDR1 MGHRA and CDR2 YSYEKL. V shed 4 bases and J 2 bases; nucleotides not matched to a gene: 5. The CDR3 loop reads CASSRITGAGNTIYF. The CDR3 coding sequence is TGCGCCAGCAGCCGGATCACAGGGGCTGGAAACACCATATATTTT.

This rearrangement joins TRBV29-1 to TRBJ1-1; D may be TRBD1 (5 bases). CDR3 length equals 14 residues. V was shortened by 4 bases and J by 1 base, with 13 bases between the two germline ends. In germline, CDR1 is SQVTM, CDR2 ANQGSEA. The CDR3 DNA sequence: TGCAGCGTTGGGGGGGGGTTAACGAACACTGAAGCTTTCTTT. Translated, it gives CSVGGGLTNTEAFF.

This clone was found a few times. V gene TRBV15 combines with J gene TRBJ2-1; a possible D gene is TRBD2 (6 bases). Trimming shortened V by 0 bases and J by 10 bases, and 13 bases separated the two germline ends. The CDR3 totals 14 residues. From germline, CDR1 is LNHNV and CDR2 YYDKDF (reference sequence). The CDR3 sequence is CATSREEGRREQFF. The CDR3, as DNA: TGTGCCACCAGCAGAGAGGAGGGTAGGAGAGAGCAGTTCTTC.

The chain is built from TRBV4-3 and TRBJ2-7; D is perhaps TRBD2 (6 bases). Germline V gene lookup returns CDR1 LGHNA and CDR2 YSLEER. V was cut by 4 bases and J by 7 bases, with 17 bases left in between. The CDR3 is 14 residues long. The CDR3 DNA sequence: TGCGCCAGCAGCCGCGGGACTCACCTTCGGGAGCAGTACTTC. This gives the protein CASSRGTHLREQYF.

The chain recombines TRBV30 with TRBJ1-2; maybe TRBD1 (6 bases). The germline CDR1 and CDR2 sequences are GTSNPN and SVGIG (reference sequence). There are 13 residues in the CDR3. V lost 5 bases and J lost 3, with 13 bases in between. The CDR3 region is CAWARQVHYGYTF. The CDR3 coding sequence is TGTGCCTGGGCCCGACAGGTGCACTATGGCTACACCTTC.

A few counts support this clone. The chain is built from TRBV5-1 and TRBJ2-7; unclear D gene. V was trimmed by 0 bases and J by 0 bases, leaving 10 bases between them. CDR1 is SGHRS and CDR2 is YFSETQ in the germline V gene. CDR3 length: 15 residues. CDR3: CASSLDLLNSYEQYF. CDR3 sequence (DNA): TGCGCCAGCAGCTTGGATTTATTAAACTCCTACGAGCAGTACTTC.

The sample holds one count of this clone. CDR3 residues: CASSGGARDSRNQPQHF. CDR3 sequence (DNA): TGTGCCAGCAGTGGAGGGGCCAGGGACAGTCGCAATCAGCCCCAGCATTTT. The chain employs TRBV2 and TRBJ1-5, with 7 bases identical to TRBD1. Per the germline V gene, CDR1 is SNHLY and CDR2 is FYNNEI. With 4 bases clipped from V and 2 bases from J, the junction kept 11 bases outside the gene matches. The CDR3 totals 17 residues.

This clone was seen repeatedly, ten times or more. The chain is built from TRBV5-4 and TRBJ1-4, with D possibly being TRBD1 (5 bases). This CDR3 has 13 residues. Deletions cut 5 bases from V and 8 bases from J, with 13 bases between. The germline gives CDR1 SGHNT, CDR2 YYREEE (reference sequence). The CDR3 protein is CASRPGLEEKLFF. As DNA, the CDR3 is TGTGCCAGCAGACCGGGACTGGAAGAAAAACTGTTTTTT.

This clone was detected a few times. The CDR3 DNA follows: TGTGCCAGCAGTTACTCAGGGGATCAGCCCCAGCATTTT. Amino acid sequence: CASSYSGDQPQHF. This rearrangement joins TRBV6-6 to TRBJ1-5, with a tentative D call TRBD1 (5 bases). CDR3 length: 13 residues. Germline CDR1 MNHNY, CDR2 SVGAGI (reference sequence). V gave up 0 bases and J gave up 5 bases, with 5 bases separating them.

The CDR3 DNA sequence: TGTGCCAGCCACAATGAACTACTGCGGTCGGCTAACTATGGCTACACCTTC. It encodes CASHNELLRSANYGYTF. The J gene is TRBJ1-2, the V gene TRBV27; D gene ambiguous. The V and J ends lost 8 bases and 0 bases respectively, with 22 bases between them. Germline assignment: CDR1 MNHEY and CDR2 SMNVEV (reference sequence). The CDR3 covers 17 residues.

This clone was recorded once. This chain joins TRBV7-6 and TRBJ1-1; weak D call: TRBD1 (5 bases). V lost 1 base and J lost 1, with 10 bases in between. Germline CDR1 and CDR2: SGHVS and FNYEAQ. The CDR3 length is 15 residues. The CDR3 DNA reads as TGTGCCAGCAGCTTAGGCCCTACAGGGAACACTGAAGCTTTCTTT. This sequence encodes CASSLGPTGNTEAFF.